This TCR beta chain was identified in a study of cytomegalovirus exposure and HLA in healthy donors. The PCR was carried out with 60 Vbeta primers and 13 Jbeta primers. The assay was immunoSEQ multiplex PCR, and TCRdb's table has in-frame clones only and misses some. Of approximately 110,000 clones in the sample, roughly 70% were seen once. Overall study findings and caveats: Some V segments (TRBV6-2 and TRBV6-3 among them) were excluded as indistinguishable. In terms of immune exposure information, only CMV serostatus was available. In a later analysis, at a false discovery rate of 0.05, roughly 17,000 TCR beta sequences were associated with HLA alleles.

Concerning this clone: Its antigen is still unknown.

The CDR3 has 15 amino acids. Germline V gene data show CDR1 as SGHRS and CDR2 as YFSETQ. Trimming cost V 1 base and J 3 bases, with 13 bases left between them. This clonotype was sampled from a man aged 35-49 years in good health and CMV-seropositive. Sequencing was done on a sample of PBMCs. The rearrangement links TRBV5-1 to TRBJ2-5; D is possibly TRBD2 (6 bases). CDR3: CASSLIIGGEETQYF. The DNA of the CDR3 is TGCGCCAGCAGCTTGATCATCGGAGGGGAAGAGACCCAGTACTTC.